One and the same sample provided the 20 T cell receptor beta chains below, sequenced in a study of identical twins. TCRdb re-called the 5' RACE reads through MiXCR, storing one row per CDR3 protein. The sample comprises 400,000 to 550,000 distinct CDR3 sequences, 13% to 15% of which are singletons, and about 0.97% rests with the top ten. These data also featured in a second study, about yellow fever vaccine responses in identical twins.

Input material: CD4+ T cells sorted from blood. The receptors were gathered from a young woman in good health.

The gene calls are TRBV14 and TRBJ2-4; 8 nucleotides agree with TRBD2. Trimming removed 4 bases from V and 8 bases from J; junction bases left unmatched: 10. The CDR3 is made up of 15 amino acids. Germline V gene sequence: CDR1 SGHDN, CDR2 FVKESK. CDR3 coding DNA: TGTGCCAGCAGCCGACAGACGGGAGGGCGCGACATTCAGTACTTC. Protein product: CASSRQTGGRDIQYF.

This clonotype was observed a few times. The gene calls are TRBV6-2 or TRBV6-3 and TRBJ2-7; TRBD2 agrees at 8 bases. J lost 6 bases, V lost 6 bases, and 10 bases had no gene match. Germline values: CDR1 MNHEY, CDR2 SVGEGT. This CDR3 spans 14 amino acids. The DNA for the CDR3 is TGTGCCAGCAGCCCCTCGGGCGGGAGGAGCGAGCAGTACTTC. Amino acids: CASSPSGGRSEQYF.

The CDR3: CSAGQGGTNQPQHF. CDR3 bases: TGCAGCGCCGGACAGGGGGGTACGAATCAGCCCCAGCATTTT. The chain employs TRBV29-1 and TRBJ1-5; 10 nucleotides agree with TRBD1. The germline V gene has CDR1 SQVTM and CDR2 ANQGSEA. The CDR3 extends over 14 amino acids. The junction had 7 bases not matched to a gene; V was cut back by 7 bases and J by 4 bases.

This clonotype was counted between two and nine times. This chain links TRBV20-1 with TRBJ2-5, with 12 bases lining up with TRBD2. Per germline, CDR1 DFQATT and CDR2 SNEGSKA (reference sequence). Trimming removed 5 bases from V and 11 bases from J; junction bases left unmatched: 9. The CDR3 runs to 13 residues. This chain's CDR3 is CSALRTSGASQYF. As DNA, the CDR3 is TGCAGTGCTTTACGGACTAGCGGGGCTTCTCAGTACTTC.

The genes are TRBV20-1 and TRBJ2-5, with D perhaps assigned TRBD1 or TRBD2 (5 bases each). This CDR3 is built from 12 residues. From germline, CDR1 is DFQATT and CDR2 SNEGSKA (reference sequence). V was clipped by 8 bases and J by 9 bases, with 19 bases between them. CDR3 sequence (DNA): TGCAGTTTCCGGGTGCCCCGAGGGGCCCAGTACTTC. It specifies CSFRVPRGAQYF.

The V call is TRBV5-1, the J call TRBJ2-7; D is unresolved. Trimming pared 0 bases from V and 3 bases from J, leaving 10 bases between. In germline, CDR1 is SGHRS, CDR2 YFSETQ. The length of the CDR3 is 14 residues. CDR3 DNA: TGCGCCAGCAGCTTGGGACAACCCGACTACGAGCAGTACTTC. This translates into CASSLGQPDYEQYF. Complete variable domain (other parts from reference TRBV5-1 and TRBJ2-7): KAGVTQTPRYLIKTRGQQVTLSCSPISGHRSVSWYQQTPGQGLQFLFEYFSETQRNKGNFPGRFSGRQFSNSRSEMNVSTLELGDSALYLCASSLGQPDYEQYFGPGTRLTVT.

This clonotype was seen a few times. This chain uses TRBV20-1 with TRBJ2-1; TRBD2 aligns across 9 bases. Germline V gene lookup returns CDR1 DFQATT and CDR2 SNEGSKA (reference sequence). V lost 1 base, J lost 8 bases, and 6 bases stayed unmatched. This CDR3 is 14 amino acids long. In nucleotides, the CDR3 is TGCAGTGCTAGAGGTAGCGGGAGCAGTGATGAGCAGTTCTTC. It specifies CSARGSGSSDEQFF.

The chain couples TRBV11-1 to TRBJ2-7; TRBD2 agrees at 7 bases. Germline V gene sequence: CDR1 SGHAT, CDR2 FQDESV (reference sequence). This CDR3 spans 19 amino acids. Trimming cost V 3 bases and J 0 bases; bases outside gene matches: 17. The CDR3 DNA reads TGTGCCAGCAGCTTGGCCCGCGGGAGTCGGGATCCGAGCTCCTACGAGCAGTACTTC. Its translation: CASSLARGSRDPSSYEQYF.

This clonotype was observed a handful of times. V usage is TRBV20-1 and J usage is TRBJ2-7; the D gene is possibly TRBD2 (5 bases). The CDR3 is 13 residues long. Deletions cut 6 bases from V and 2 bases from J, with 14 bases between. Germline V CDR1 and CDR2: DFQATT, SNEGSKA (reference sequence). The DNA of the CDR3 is TGCAGTGCAAACGATCTGGGAGCCTACGAGCAGTACTTC. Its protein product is CSANDLGAYEQYF.

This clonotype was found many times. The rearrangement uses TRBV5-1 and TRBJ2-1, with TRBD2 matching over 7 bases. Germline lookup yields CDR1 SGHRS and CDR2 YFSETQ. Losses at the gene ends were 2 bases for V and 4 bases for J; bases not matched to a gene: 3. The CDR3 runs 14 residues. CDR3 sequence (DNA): TGCGCCAGCAGCTTCGCTAGCGGTTACAATGAGCAGTTCTTC. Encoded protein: CASSFASGYNEQFF.

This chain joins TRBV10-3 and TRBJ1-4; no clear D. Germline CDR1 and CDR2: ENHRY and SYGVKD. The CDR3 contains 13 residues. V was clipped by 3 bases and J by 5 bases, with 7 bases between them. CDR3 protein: CAISDSGNEKLFF. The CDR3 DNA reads TGTGCCATCAGTGACAGTGGGAATGAAAAACTGTTTTTT.

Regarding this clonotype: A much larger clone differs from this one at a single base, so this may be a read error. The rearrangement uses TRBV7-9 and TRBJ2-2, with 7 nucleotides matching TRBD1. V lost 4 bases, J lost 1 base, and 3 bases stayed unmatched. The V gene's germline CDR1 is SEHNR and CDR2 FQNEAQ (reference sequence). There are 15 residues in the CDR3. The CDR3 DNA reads TGTGCCAGCAGCTCAGGGGACAGGAACACCGGGGAGCTGTTTTTT. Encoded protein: CASSSGDRNTGELFF.

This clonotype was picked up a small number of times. Written as DNA, the CDR3 is TGCAGTGCCAGCGCCCCATCGGGGGGGCCTTTCCACGAGCAGTACTTC. This translates into CSASAPSGGPFHEQYF. V gene TRBV20-1 combines with J gene TRBJ2-7; 8 nucleotides align to TRBD2. This CDR3 is built from 16 residues. J gave up 5 bases and V 6 bases, and 18 bases lay outside the gene matches. Germline assignment: CDR1 DFQATT and CDR2 SNEGSKA (reference sequence).

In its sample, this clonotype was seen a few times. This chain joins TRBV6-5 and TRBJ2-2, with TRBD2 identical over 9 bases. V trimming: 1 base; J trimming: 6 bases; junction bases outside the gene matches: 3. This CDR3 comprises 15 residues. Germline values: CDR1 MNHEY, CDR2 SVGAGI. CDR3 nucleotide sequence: TGTGCCAGCAGTTACTTGGCGGGAGGGTCCGGGGAGCTGTTTTTT. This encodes CASSYLAGGSGELFF.

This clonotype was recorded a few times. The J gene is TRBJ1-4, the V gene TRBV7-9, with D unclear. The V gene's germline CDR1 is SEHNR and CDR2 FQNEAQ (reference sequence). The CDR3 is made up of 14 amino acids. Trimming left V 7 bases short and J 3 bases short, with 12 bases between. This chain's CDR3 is CASKTWTSNEKLFF. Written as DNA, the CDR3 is TGTGCCAGCAAAACATGGACTTCTAATGAAAAACTGTTTTTT.

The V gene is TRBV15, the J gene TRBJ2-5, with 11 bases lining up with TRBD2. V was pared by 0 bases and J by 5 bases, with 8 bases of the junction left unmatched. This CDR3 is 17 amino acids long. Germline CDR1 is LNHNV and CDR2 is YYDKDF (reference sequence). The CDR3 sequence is CATSRDLTSGSEETQYF. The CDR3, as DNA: TGTGCCACCAGCAGAGATCTTACTAGCGGGAGCGAGGAGACCCAGTACTTC.

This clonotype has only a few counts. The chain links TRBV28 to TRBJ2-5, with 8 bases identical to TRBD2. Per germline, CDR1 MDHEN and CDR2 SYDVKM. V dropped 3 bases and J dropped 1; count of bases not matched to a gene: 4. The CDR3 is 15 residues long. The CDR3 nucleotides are TGTGCCAGCAGTTTGACGGGGGGGTCCCAAGAGACCCAGTACTTC. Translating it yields CASSLTGGSQETQYF. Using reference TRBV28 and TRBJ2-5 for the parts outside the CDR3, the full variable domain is DVKVTQSSRYLVKRTGEKVFLECVQDMDHENMFWYRQDPGLGLRLIYFSYDVKMKEKGDIPEGYSVSREKKERFSLILESASTNQTSMYLCASSLTGGSQETQYFGPGTRLLVL.

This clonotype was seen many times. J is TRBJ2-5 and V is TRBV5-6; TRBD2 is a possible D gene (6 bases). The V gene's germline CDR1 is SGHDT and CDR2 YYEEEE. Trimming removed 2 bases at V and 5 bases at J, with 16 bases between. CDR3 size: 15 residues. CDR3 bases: TGTGCCAGCAGCTTTTCTCCCGGCCGGGGGGAGACCCAGTACTTC. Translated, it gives CASSFSPGRGETQYF.

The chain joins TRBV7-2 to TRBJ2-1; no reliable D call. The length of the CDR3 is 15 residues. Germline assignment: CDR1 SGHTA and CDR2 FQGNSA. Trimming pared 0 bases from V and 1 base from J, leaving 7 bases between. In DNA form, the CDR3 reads TGTGCCAGCAGCTTAGCTGAAGCGTCCTACAATGAGCAGTTCTTC. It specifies CASSLAEASYNEQFF.

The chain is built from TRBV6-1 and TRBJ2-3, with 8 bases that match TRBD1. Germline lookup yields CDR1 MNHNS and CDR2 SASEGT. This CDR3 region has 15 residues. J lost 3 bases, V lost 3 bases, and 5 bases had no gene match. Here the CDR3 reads CASSEAGGSTDTQYF. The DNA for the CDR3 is TGTGCCAGCAGTGAGGCAGGGGGCTCTACAGATACGCAGTATTTT.